This T cell receptor beta chain was captured by sequencing in a study of blood T cell repertoires in COVID-19. Study-wide background: In each case, the material was cDNA or gDNA derived from T cells, B-cell-depleted T cells, or PBMCs.

Libraries were prepared by immunoSEQ multiplex PCR; TCRdb keeps only in-frame clonotypes and omits some of them. The profile covers approximately 100,000 clones, with approximately 81% appearing a single time and around 4.5% taken by the ten largest. Trimming removed 0 bases at V and 0 bases at J, with 11 bases between. Germline values: CDR1 SNHLY, CDR2 FYNNEI. The CDR3 has 16 residues. Specimen: peripheral blood. The chain recombines TRBV2 with TRBJ1-2; the D is unclear. This sequence originates from a man aged 55 to 69 with acute or convalescent COVID-19. The CDR3 loop is CASSEALHRTNYGYTF. CDR3 sequence (DNA): TGTGCCAGCAGTGAAGCGCTTCACAGAACTAACTATGGCTACACCTTC.